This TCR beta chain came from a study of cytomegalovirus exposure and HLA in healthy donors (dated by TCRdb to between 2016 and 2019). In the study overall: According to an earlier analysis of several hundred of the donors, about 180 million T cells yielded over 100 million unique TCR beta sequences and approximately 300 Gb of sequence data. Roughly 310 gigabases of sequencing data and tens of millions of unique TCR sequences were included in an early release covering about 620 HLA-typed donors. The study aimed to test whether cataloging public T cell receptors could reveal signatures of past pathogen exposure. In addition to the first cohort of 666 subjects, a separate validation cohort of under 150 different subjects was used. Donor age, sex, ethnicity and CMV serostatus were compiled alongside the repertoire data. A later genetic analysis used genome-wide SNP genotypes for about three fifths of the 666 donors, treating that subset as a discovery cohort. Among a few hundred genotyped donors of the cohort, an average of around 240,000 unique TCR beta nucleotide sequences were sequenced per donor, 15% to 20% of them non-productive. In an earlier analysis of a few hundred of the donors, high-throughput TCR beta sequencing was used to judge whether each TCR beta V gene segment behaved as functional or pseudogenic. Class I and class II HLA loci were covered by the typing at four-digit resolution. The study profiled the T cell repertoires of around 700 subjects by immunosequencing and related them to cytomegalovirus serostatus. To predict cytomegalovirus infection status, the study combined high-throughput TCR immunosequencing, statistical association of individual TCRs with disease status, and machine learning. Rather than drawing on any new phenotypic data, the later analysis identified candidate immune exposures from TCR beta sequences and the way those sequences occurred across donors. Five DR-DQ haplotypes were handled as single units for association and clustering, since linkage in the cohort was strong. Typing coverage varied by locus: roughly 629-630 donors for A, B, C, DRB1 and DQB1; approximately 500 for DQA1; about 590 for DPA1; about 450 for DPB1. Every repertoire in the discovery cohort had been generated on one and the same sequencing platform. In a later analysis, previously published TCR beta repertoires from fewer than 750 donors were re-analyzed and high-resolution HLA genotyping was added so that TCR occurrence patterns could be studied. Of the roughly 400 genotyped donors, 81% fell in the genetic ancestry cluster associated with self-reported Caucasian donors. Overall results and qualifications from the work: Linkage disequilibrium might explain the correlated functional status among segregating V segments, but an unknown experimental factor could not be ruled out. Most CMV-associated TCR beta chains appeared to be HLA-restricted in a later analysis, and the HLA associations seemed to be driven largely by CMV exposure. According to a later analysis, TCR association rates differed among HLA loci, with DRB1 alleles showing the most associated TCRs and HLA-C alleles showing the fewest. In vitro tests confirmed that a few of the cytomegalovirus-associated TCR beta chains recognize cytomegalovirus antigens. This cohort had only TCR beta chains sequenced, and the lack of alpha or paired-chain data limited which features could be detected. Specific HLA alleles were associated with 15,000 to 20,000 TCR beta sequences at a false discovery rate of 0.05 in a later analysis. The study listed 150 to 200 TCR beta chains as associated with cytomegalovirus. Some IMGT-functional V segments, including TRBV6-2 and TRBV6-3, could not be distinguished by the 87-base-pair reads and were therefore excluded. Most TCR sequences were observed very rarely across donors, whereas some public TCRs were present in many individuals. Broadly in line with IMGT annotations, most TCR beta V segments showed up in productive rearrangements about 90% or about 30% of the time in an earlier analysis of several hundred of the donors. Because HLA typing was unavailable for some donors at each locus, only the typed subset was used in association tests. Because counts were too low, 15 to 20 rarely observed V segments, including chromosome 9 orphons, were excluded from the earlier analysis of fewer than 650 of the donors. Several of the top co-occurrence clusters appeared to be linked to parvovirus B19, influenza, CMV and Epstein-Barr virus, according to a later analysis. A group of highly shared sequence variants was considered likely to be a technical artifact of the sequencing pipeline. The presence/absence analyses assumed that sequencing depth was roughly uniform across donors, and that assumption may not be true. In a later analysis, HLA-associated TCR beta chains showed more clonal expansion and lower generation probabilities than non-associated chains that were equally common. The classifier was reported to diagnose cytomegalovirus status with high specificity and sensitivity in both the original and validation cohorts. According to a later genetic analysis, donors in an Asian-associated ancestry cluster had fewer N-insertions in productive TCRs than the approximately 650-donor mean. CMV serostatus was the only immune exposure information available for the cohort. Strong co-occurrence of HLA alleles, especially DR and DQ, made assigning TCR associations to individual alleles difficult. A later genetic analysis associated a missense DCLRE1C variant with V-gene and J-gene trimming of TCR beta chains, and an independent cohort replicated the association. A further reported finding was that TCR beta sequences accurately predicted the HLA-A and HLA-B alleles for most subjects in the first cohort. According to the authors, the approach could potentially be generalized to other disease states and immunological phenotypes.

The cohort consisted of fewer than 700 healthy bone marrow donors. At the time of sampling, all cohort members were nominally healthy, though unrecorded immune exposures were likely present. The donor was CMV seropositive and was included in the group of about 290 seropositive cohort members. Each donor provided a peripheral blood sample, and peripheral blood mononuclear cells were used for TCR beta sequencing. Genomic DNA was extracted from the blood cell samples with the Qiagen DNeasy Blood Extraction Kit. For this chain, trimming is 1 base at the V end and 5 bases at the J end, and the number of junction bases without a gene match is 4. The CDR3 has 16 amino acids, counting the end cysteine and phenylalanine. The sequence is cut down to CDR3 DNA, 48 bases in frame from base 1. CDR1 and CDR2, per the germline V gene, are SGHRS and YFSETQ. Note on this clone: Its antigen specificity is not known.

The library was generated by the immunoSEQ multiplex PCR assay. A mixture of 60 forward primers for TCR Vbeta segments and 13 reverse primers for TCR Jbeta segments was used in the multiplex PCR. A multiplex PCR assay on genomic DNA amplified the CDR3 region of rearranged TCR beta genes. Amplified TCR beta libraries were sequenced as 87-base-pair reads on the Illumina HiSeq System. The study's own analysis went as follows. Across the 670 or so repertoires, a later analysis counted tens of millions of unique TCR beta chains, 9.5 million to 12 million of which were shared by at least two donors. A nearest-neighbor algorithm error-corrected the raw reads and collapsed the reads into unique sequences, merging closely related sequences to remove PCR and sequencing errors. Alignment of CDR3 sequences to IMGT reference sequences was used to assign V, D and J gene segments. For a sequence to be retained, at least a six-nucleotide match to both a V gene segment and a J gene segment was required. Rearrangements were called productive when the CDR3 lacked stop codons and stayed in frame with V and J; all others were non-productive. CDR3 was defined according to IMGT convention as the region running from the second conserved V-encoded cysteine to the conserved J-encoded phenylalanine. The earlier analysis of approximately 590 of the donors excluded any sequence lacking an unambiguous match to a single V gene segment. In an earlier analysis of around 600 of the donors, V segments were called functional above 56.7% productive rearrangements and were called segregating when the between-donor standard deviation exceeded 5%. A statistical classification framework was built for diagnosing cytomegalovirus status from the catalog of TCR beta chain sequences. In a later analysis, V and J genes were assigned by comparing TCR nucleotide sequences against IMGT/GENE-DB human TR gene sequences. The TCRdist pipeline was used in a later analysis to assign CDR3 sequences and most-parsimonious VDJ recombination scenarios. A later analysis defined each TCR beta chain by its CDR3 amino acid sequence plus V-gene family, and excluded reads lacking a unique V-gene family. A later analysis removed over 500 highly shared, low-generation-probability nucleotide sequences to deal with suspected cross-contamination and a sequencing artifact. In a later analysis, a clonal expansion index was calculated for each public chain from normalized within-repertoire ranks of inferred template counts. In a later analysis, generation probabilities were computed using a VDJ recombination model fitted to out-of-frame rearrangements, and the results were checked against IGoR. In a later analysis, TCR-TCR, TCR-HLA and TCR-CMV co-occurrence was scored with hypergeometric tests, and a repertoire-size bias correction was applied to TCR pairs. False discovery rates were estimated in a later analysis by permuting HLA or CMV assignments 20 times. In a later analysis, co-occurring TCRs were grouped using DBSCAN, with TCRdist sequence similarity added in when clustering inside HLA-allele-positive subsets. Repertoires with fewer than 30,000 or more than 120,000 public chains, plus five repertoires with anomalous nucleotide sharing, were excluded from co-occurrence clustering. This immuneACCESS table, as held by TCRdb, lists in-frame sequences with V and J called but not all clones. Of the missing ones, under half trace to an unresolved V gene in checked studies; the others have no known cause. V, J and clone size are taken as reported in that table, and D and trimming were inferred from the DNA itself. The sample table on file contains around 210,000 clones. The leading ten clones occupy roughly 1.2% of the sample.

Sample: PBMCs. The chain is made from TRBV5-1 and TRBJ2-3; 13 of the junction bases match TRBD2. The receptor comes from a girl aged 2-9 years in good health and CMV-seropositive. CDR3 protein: CASSLRTSGRGDTQYF. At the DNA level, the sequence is TGCGCCAGCAGCTTGAGAACTAGCGGGAGGGGAGATACGCAGTATTTT.